The next 27 T cell receptor beta chains were all read from a single sample in a study of cytomegalovirus exposure and HLA in healthy donors. The primer mix had 60 Vbeta and 13 Jbeta primers. Only in-frame clones appear in the TCRdb table, and some are missing; sequencing was by immunoSEQ multiplex PCR. The top ten hold 1.7% of the sample, which has 250,000 or so clones, over 90% seen once. The specimen was PBMCs. These receptors came from a girl aged 2 to 10 in good health and CMV-seronegative.

The J gene is TRBJ1-5, the V gene TRBV15; tentatively, D is TRBD1 (6 bases). This CDR3 has 14 amino acids. Germline CDR1 and CDR2: LNHNV and YYDKDF (reference sequence). Trimming left V 0 bases short and J 5 bases short, with 8 bases between. CDR3 nucleotides: TGTGCCACCAGCAGAGACAGGGGCCATCAGCCCCAGCATTTT. It is translated as CATSRDRGHQPQHF.

The rearrangement joins TRBV7-6 to TRBJ1-6; D might be TRBD1 (6 bases). Trimming left V 6 bases short and J 11 bases short, with 14 bases between. The germline CDR1 and CDR2 sequences are SGHVS and FNYEAQ. This CDR3 comprises 13 residues. The CDR3 spells CASSHRAGTPLHF. The CDR3 region has the DNA TGTGCCAGCAGTCACAGGGCAGGGACACCCCTCCACTTT.

CDR3 sequence (DNA): TGTGCCAGCAGCTTCGGTTCGAGTACGTACACTGAAGCTTTCTTT. It is translated as CASSFGSSTYTEAFF. The chain uses TRBV5-4 and TRBJ1-1; D not resolved. CDR1 and CDR2 from the germline V gene are SGHNT and YYREEE (reference sequence). Trimming took 2 bases from V and 3 from J, leaving 14 bases between them. The CDR3 loop spans 15 amino acids.

For the CDR3, the DNA is TGTGCCAGCAGCTTGCTTGGGCAGGAAGCCTACGAGCAGTACTTC. The encoded protein is CASSLLGQEAYEQYF. The chain combines TRBV5-5 with TRBJ2-7, with D unresolved. V was trimmed by 1 base and J by 2 bases, leaving 13 bases between them. The germline V gene has CDR1 SGHKS and CDR2 YYEKEE (reference sequence). This CDR3 region has 15 residues.

This chain connects TRBV4-2 to TRBJ2-2, with 8 bases fitting TRBD2. The CDR3 is 17 residues long. The V and J ends lost 0 bases and 4 bases, in that order; junction bases with no gene match: 7. Per the germline V gene, CDR1 is LGHNA and CDR2 is YNFKEQ. The chain's CDR3 is CASSQDIAGGITGELFF. CDR3 DNA sequence: TGTGCCAGCAGCCAAGATATTGCGGGGGGCATCACCGGGGAGCTGTTTTTT.

The J gene is TRBJ2-7, the V gene TRBV9, with D perhaps matching TRBD2 (6 bases). Germline assignment: CDR1 SGDLS and CDR2 YYNGEE. The CDR3 is 13 amino acids. Trimming took off 0 bases at V and 7 bases at J, with 11 bases between the two ends. CDR3 amino acids: CASSVVGAGEQYF. CDR3 nucleotides: TGTGCCAGCAGCGTAGTTGGCGCGGGAGAGCAGTACTTC. Combining the CDR3 with reference TRBV9 and TRBJ2-7 gives the whole variable domain DSGVTQTPKHLITATGQRVTLRCSPRSGDLSVYWYQQSLDQGLQFLIQYYNGEERAKGNILERFSAQQFPDLHSELNLSSLELGDSALYFCASSVVGAGEQYFGPGTRLTVT.

The chain has TRBV27 and TRBJ1-1; TRBD1 aligns across 8 bases. CDR3 size: 15 residues. Germline V lookup: CDR1 MNHEY, CDR2 SMNVEV (reference sequence). With 2 bases clipped from V and 5 bases from J, the junction kept 7 bases outside the gene matches. This CDR3 is CASSLAGGAGTEAFF. CDR3 DNA sequence: TGTGCCAGCAGTTTAGCAGGGGGCGCAGGGACTGAAGCTTTCTTT.

This chain uses TRBV27 with TRBJ2-7, with unresolved D. In germline, CDR1 is MNHEY, CDR2 SMNVEV (reference sequence). V was trimmed by 5 bases and J by 6 bases, leaving 14 bases between them. This CDR3 has 13 amino acids. The CDR3 bases are TGTGCCAGCAGTCCCATGGGCAGTGGCGAGCAGTACTTC. Residues: CASSPMGSGEQYF.

The rearrangement joins TRBV11-2 to TRBJ2-7, with 7 bases that match TRBD2. Germline CDR1 and CDR2: SGHAT and FQNNGV. The CDR3 spans 14 residues. V gave up 5 bases and J gave up 2 bases; unmatched junction bases: 6. The CDR3 coding sequence is TGTGCCAGCAGCCCGAGCGGGACCCCCTACGAGCAGTACTTC. This translates into CASSPSGTPYEQYF.

A note on this clone: Other DNA sequences in the sample encode the same CDR3. The chain recombines TRBV30 with TRBJ1-2, with D tentatively TRBD1 (5 bases). The V end was cut by 2 bases, the J end by 5 bases, with 6 bases between. CDR3 length: 11 residues. Germline CDR1 and CDR2: GTSNPN and SVGIG (reference sequence). CDR3 residues: CAWSPGYGYTF. The CDR3 coding sequence is TGTGCCTGGAGTCCAGGGTATGGCTACACCTTC. Looking up the rest from reference TRBV30 and TRBJ1-2 gives the full variable domain: SQTIHQWPATLVQPVGSPLSLECTVEGTSNPNLYWYRQAAGRGLQLLFYSVGIGQISSEVPQNLSASRPQDRQFILSSKKLLLSDSGFYLCAWSPGYGYTFGSGTRLTVV.

The chain links TRBV11-3 to TRBJ2-7, with 10 bases fitting TRBD1. CDR1 and CDR2 (germline): SGHNT, YENEEA. This CDR3 contains 13 residues. The trim removed 5 bases at V and 5 bases at J, leaving 3 bases unmatched. The CDR3 DNA follows: TGTGCCAGCAGCACCGGGACAGGGGACGAGCAGTACTTC. It encodes CASSTGTGDEQYF.

The chain links TRBV5-1 to TRBJ2-5; D may be TRBD1 (6 bases). The germline V and J ends were trimmed by 2 bases and 5 bases, with 10 bases remaining between them. CDR3 length: 13 residues. The germline V gene has CDR1 SGHRS and CDR2 YFSETQ. The CDR3 nucleotides are TGCGCCAGCAGCTTACAGGGTGTGGAGACCCAGTACTTC. Residues: CASSLQGVETQYF.

The chain employs TRBV6-6 and TRBJ1-1, with D possibly matching TRBD1 (6 bases). The ends were cut back, 1 base at V and 5 bases at J, with 14 bases in the middle. In germline, CDR1 is MNHNY, CDR2 SVGAGI (reference sequence). The CDR3 is 15 amino acids. DNA of the CDR3: TGTGCCAGCAGTTACTTTTTACAGGGAGGGACTGAAGCTTTCTTT. It encodes CASSYFLQGGTEAFF.

The chain joins TRBV5-1 to TRBJ1-1; possible D gene TRBD1, 6 bases. The V gene's germline CDR1 is SGHRS and CDR2 YFSETQ. The CDR3 runs to 17 residues. Between the trimmed V and J ends, which lost 2 bases and 2 bases, there was a span of 19 bases. CDR3 in DNA: TGCGCCAGCAGCTTTGACGGGGTGGGGGGGCTCAACACTGAAGCTTTCTTT. Translated: CASSFDGVGGLNTEAFF.

The CDR3 loop is CASRGTWSNQPQHF. Here the CDR3 DNA reads TGTGCCAGCAGGGGGACTTGGTCCAATCAGCCCCAGCATTTT. The chain uses TRBV2 and TRBJ1-5; D possibly corresponds to TRBD1 (5 bases). Trimming removed 6 bases from V and 3 bases from J, with 12 bases in between. Germline values: CDR1 SNHLY, CDR2 FYNNEI. The CDR3 is 14 residues long.

V gene TRBV10-1 combines with J gene TRBJ2-1; the match to TRBD2 covers 7 bases. The CDR3 runs 17 residues. Losses at the gene ends were 3 bases for V and 0 bases for J; bases not matched to a gene: 8. The germline V gene encodes CDR1 WNHNN and CDR2 SYGVQD (reference sequence). CDR3 amino acids: CASSDPGGFSSYNEQFF. The CDR3 bases are TGCGCCAGCAGTGACCCGGGAGGTTTTAGCTCCTACAATGAGCAGTTCTTC.

The V and J genes are TRBV10-2 and TRBJ2-3; 12 positions match TRBD2. V was clipped by 8 bases and J by 5 bases; unmatched bases: 5. Germline CDR1 WSHSY, CDR2 SAAADI. The CDR3 is 14 residues long. As DNA, the CDR3 is TGCGCCAGCGTCCTAGCGGGGGGGCTAGATACGCAGTATTTT. It codes for CASVLAGGLDTQYF.

This chain uses TRBV6-1 with TRBJ2-7; D may be TRBD1 (5 bases). There are 14 residues in the CDR3. V was clipped by 4 bases and J by 2 bases, with 12 bases between them. In germline, CDR1 is MNHNS, CDR2 SASEGT. Here the CDR3 DNA reads TGTGCCAGCAGTGGAGGCAGGGTACCCTACGAGCAGTACTTC. It is translated as CASSGGRVPYEQYF.

On this clone: At one end the junction does not follow the germline gene, possibly because of a read error. The chain joins TRBV7-9 to TRBJ2-1, with TRBD2 matching 14 bases. The length of the CDR3 is 15 residues. Germline assignment: CDR1 SEHNR and CDR2 FQNEAQ (reference sequence). The CDR3 DNA sequence: TGTTCCAGCAGCGATGCGACTAGCGGGAGGGTTGAGCAGTTCTTC. Protein: CSSSDATSGRVEQFF.

The V and J genes are TRBV27 and TRBJ2-1, with D perhaps TRBD1 (6 bases). The germline gives CDR1 MNHEY, CDR2 SMNVEV (reference sequence). V dropped 8 bases and J dropped 5 bases, with 13 bases sitting between them. This CDR3 is built from 13 residues. The CDR3 here is CASVGGRNNEQFF. CDR3 coding DNA: TGTGCCAGCGTAGGGGGACGGAACAATGAGCAGTTCTTC.

This clone was observed a single time. The chain employs TRBV6-5 and TRBJ2-2; 8 nucleotides line up with TRBD2. CDR1 MNHEY and CDR2 SVGAGI come from the germline V gene. CDR3 size: 16 residues. The trim removed 2 bases at V and 5 bases at J, leaving 7 bases unmatched. The CDR3 region has the DNA TGTGCCAGCAGTTACCCGGCGGGGGGCGAGACCGGGGAGCTGTTTTTT. Encoded protein: CASSYPAGGETGELFF.

The V gene is TRBV28, the J gene TRBJ2-7; TRBD1 matches at 9 bases. The germline CDR1 and CDR2 sequences are MDHEN and SYDVKM. This CDR3 contains 14 residues. Trimming cost V 6 bases and J 0 bases; bases outside gene matches: 3. The CDR3 loop is CASSRDRDSYEQYF. The CDR3 coding sequence is TGTGCCAGCAGCCGGGACAGGGACTCCTACGAGCAGTACTTC.

This clone was seen only once. V gene TRBV7-2 combines with J gene TRBJ1-4; 9 bases are a match to TRBD1. Looked up from germline, CDR1 is SGHTA and CDR2 is FQGNSA. The ends lost 5 bases at V and 3 bases at J; junction bases unmatched: 4. The CDR3 extends over 15 amino acids. The CDR3 nucleotides read TGTGCCAGCAGCATACAGGGGGCGGCTAATGAAAAACTGTTTTTT. Protein sequence: CASSIQGAANEKLFF.

This clone was found once. The chain uses TRBV29-1 and TRBJ2-5; TRBD2 is a possible D gene (6 bases). The end of the DNA is better explained by TRBJ2-7, so the J call may be wrong. The length of the CDR3 is 11 residues. The germline gives CDR1 SQVTM, CDR2 ANQGSEA. This CDR3 reads CSVEQGGEQYF. DNA of the CDR3: TGCAGCGTTGAACAGGGAGGCGAGCAGTACTTC.

This clone was observed a single time. This chain connects TRBV7-9 to TRBJ2-6; 7 bases map to TRBD1. V lost 3 bases, J lost 0 bases, and 5 bases stayed unmatched. This CDR3 spans 17 amino acids. Germline V lookup: CDR1 SEHNR, CDR2 FQNEAQ (reference sequence). The DNA of the CDR3 is TGTGCCAGCAGCTTGAAGGGGGCCCCCTCTGGGGCCAACGTCCTGACTTTC. Its translation is CASSLKGAPSGANVLTF.

The chain recombines TRBV27 with TRBJ1-5; D possibly corresponds to TRBD1 (6 bases). CDR3 length equals 13 residues. Germline CDR1 is MNHEY and CDR2 is SMNVEV (reference sequence). Between the trimmed V and J ends, which lost 6 bases and 6 bases, there was a span of 12 bases. CDR3 sequence (DNA): TGTGCCAGCAGCCTAATAGGGGGTCAGCCCCAGCATTTT. This encodes CASSLIGGQPQHF.

Of note for this clone: Other nucleotide sequences in the sample specify the same CDR3. The rearrangement joins TRBV6-5 to TRBJ1-2; 9 bases agree with TRBD1. This CDR3 region has 12 residues. After removal of 5 bases from V and 8 bases from J, the junction contained 3 bases not matched to a gene. The germline V gene has CDR1 MNHEY and CDR2 SVGAGI. CDR3 DNA: TGTGCCAGCAGTCCAACAGGGGGCGGCTACACCTTC. Translating gives CASSPTGGGYTF.